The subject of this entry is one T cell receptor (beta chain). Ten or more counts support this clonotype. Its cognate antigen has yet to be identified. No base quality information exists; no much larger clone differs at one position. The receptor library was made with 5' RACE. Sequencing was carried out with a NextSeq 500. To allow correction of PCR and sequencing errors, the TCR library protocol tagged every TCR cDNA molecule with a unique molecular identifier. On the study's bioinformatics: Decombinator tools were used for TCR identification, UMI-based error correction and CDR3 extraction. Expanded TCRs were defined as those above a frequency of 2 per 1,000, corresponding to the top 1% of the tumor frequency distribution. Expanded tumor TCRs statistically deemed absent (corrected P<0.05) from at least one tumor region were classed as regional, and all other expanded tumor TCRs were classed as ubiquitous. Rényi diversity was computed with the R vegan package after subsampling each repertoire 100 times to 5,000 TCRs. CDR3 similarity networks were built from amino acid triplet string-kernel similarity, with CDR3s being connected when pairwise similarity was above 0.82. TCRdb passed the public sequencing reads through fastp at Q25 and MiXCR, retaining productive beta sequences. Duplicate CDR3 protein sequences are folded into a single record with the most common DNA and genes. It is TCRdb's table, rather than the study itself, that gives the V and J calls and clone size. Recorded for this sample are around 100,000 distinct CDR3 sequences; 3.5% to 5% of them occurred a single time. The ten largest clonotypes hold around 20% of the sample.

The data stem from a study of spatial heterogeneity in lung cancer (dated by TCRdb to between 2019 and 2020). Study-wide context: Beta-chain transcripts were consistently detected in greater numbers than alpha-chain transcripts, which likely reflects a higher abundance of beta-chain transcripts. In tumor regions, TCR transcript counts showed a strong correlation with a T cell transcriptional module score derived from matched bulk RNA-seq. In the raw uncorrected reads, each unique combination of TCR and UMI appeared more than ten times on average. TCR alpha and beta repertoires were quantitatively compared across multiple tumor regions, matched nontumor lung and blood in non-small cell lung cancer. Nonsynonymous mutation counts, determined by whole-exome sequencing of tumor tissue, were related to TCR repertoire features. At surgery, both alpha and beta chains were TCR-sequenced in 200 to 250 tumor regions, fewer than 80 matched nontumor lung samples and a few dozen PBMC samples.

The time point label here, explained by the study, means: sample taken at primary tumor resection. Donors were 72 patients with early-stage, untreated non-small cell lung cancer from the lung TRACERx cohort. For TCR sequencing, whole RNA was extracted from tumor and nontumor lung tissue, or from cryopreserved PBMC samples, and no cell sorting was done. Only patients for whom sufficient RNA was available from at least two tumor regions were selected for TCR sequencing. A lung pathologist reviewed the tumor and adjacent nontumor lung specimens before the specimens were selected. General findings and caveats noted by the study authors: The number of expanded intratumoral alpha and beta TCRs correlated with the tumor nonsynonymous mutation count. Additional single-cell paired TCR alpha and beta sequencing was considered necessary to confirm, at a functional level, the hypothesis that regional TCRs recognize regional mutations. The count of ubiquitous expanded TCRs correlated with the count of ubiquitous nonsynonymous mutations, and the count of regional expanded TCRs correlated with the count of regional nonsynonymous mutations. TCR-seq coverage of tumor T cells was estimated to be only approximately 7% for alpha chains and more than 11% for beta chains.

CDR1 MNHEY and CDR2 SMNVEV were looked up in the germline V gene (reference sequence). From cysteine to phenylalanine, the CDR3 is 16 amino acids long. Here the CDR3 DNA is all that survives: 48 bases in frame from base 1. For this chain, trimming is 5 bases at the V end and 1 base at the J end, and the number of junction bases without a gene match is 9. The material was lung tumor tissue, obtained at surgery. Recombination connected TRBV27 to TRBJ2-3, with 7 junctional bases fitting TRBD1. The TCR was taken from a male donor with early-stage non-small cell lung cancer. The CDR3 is CASSPVTGIGTDTQYF. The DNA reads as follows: TGTGCCAGCAGTCCAGTGACAGGGATTGGCACAGATACGCAGTATTTT.